This entry is about one T cell receptor beta chain. This specimen comes from a study of T cell changes during pregnancy in multiple sclerosis. Here immunoSEQ multiplex PCR was the method, and the copy in TCRdb shows in-frame clones only, minus some. This table holds some 22,000 clones, approximately 86% found once. Trimming took 4 bases from V and 4 from J, leaving 16 bases between them. Germline V lookup: CDR1 SGHVS, CDR2 FNYEAQ. The CDR3 has 16 amino acids. The sequence was obtained from a female donor in good health, enrolled as a control in a pregnancy study. Sequenced here: CD4+ T cells from peripheral blood mononuclear cells, sampled in the second trimester of pregnancy. The chain uses TRBV7-6 and TRBJ2-2, with a weak D call TRBD2 (7 bases). The CDR3 protein is CASSSFGGPVTGELFF. DNA of the CDR3: TGTGCCAGCAGCTCATTCGGGGGGCCGGTCACCGGGGAGCTGTTTTTT. The full variable domain, rest sourced from reference TRBV7-6 and TRBJ2-2, is GAGVSQSPRYKVTKRGQDVALRCDPISGHVSLYWYRQALGQGPEFLTYFNYEAQQDKSGLPNDRFSAERPEGSISTLTIQRTEQRDSAMYRCASSSFGGPVTGELFFGEGSRLTVL.